This TCR beta chain was documented in a study of breast tumors, draining lymph nodes, adjacent tissues. Samples came from axillary lymph nodes draining the breast cancer. Between the trimmed V and J ends, which lost 6 bases and 9 bases, there was a span of 18 bases. CDR3 length: 14 residues. General study points: Luminal-like breast cancer showed significantly higher tumor–nontumor repertoire similarity than basal-like.

This clonotype was seen repeatedly, ten times or more. Its specificity is unknown. TCRdb analysed the multiplex PCR reads with MiXCR anew, one entry per CDR3 protein. Here the sample spans about 180,000 distinct CDR3 sequences, roughly a third being singletons. The clonotype comes from a female donor with breast cancer. Some clones in this sample may be carry-over from other donors' samples. This rearrangement joins TRBV12-3 or TRBV12-4 to TRBJ1-5; the D gene is possibly TRBD1 (5 bases). The sample consisted of axillary lymph node tissue. CDR3 region: CASRLTAEEGPQHF. The CDR3 DNA sequence: TGTGCCAGCAGGTTGACAGCTGAAGAAGGGCCCCAGCATTTT.